The 12 T cell receptor beta chains reported below all come from one sample, sequenced in a study of early T cells in non-severe SARS-CoV-2 infection. MiXCR, run by TCRdb on the 5' RACE reads, gives a single entry per CDR3 protein. The sample lists 74,000 or so distinct CDR3 sequences, about 13% seen once, with approximately 1% in the top ten. Sequenced material: whole blood. Receptors were obtained from an adult who was a healthcare worker with PCR-confirmed SARS-CoV-2 infection or an uninfected control (not recorded which).

This clonotype occurred many times. CDR3 nucleotides: TGTGCCAGCAGTTTAAGGGTTACTGAAGCTTTCTTT. Amino acids: CASSLRVTEAFF. The chain employs TRBV28 and TRBJ1-1; no clear D. The CDR3 covers 12 residues. The germline CDR1 and CDR2 sequences are MDHEN and SYDVKM. Trimming stripped 2 bases from V and 5 bases from J, with 6 bases between.

The sample holds many counts of this clonotype. The genes are TRBV18 and TRBJ2-7, with TRBD2 matching over 11 bases. Losses at the gene ends were 2 bases for V and 6 bases for J; bases not matched to a gene: 6. There are 15 residues in the CDR3. CDR1 KGHSH and CDR2 LQKENI come from the germline V gene. The CDR3: CASSPTTSGAFEQYF. The CDR3 region has the DNA TGTGCCAGCTCACCAACGACTAGCGGGGCCTTCGAGCAGTACTTC.

A few counts support this clonotype. The chain is built from TRBV28 and TRBJ2-1; 7 nucleotides agree with TRBD2. Germline CDR1 is MDHEN and CDR2 is SYDVKM. V lost 7 bases and J lost 4; bases outside the gene matches: 4. The CDR3 length is 13 residues. The CDR3 DNA reads as TGTGCCAGCACGGGCGGGGGATACAATGAGCAGTTCTTC. Translating gives CASTGGGYNEQFF.

This clonotype was seen many times. The chain employs TRBV27 and TRBJ2-5; D is uncertain. This CDR3 comprises 15 residues. CDR1 MNHEY and CDR2 SMNVEV come from the germline V gene (reference sequence). Deletions cut 2 bases from V and 5 bases from J, with 15 bases between. The CDR3 region is CASSLRSVLGETQYF. The CDR3 DNA follows: TGTGCCAGCAGTTTACGGTCGGTTCTAGGGGAGACCCAGTACTTC.

This clonotype was seen only a few times. J is TRBJ1-2 and V is TRBV9; tentative D call: TRBD1 (6 bases). The V gene lost 4 bases and the J gene lost 3 bases, with 19 bases spanning the gap. The CDR3 extends over 16 amino acids. CDR1 is SGDLS, CDR2 YYNGEE, per germline. This chain's CDR3 is CASSLFPRDTYYGYTF. DNA of the CDR3: TGTGCCAGCAGCCTTTTCCCCCGGGACACTTACTATGGCTACACCTTC.

This clonotype was found a few times. This chain uses TRBV28 with TRBJ1-1; D gene unclear. This CDR3 has 11 residues. V lost 6 bases, J lost 2 bases, and 4 bases lay in between. Germline loops: CDR1 MDHEN, CDR2 SYDVKM. CDR3 region: CASRANTEAFF. In DNA form, the CDR3 reads TGTGCCAGCAGGGCTAACACTGAAGCTTTCTTT.

The chain carries TRBV29-1 and TRBJ1-1; the D is unclear. The CDR3 is made up of 15 amino acids. The V gene lost 7 bases and the J gene lost 7 bases, with 25 bases spanning the gap. Germline V gives CDR1 SQVTM, CDR2 ANQGSEA. The CDR3: CSATTWRQTLSEAFF. The CDR3 region has the DNA TGCAGCGCCACGACCTGGAGACAAACACTTAGTGAAGCTTTCTTT.

This clonotype was detected only once. The chain uses TRBV12-3 or TRBV12-4 and TRBJ1-1, with no clear D. The CDR3 loop spans 12 amino acids. The germline V and J ends were trimmed by 6 bases and 1 base, with 6 bases remaining between them. CDR3 sequence: CASSPGNTEAFF. The CDR3 nucleotides are TGTGCCAGCAGCCCTGGGAACACTGAAGCTTTCTTT.

The table lists this clonotype with many counts. The chain has TRBV6-6 and TRBJ2-5; possibly TRBD1 for D (5 bases). This CDR3 has 14 amino acids. With 5 bases removed from V and 2 bases from J, the gap between germline ends came to 12 bases. Germline CDR1 reads MNHNY; CDR2 reads SVGAGI (reference sequence). CDR3 coding DNA: TGTGCCAGCAGTCAATCCGGACAACAAGAGACCCAGTACTTC. As protein: CASSQSGQQETQYF.

This chain links TRBV6-2 or TRBV6-3 with TRBJ2-2; D is unresolved. V was cut by 0 bases and J by 1 base, with 9 bases left in between. CDR3 length equals 16 residues. Germline V gene sequence: CDR1 MNHEY, CDR2 SVGEGT. CDR3 DNA: TGTGCCAGCAGTTACTCGGCTGAATTGAACACCGGGGAGCTGTTTTTT. This gives the protein CASSYSAELNTGELFF.

The gene calls are TRBV7-9 and TRBJ1-1; D is uncertain. Trimming removed 5 bases at V and 3 bases at J, with 10 bases between. Germline CDR1 and CDR2: SEHNR and FQNEAQ (reference sequence). The length of the CDR3 is 13 residues. DNA of the CDR3: TGTGCCAGCAGCCGGCCCTCTGACACTGAAGCTTTCTTT. This encodes CASSRPSDTEAFF.

This clonotype was counted only a few times. This chain uses TRBV20-1 with TRBJ2-3; D not resolved. The length of the CDR3 is 10 residues. Looked up from germline, CDR1 is DFQATT and CDR2 is SNEGSKA (reference sequence). The V gene lost 4 bases and the J gene lost 7 bases, with 6 bases spanning the gap. CDR3 in amino acids: CSANGNTQYF. The CDR3 DNA follows: TGCAGTGCTAACGGCAATACGCAGTATTTT.